The following is a T cell receptor (beta chain) sequence with its context. The CDR3 spans 15 residues. Germline values: CDR1 MNHEY, CDR2 SMNVEV (reference sequence). V gave up 7 bases and J gave up 1 base, with 16 bases separating them. Profiled with immunoSEQ multiplex PCR; TCRdb holds only in-frame clones, not every one. This sample carries approximately 730,000 clones, 70% to 90% of them seen once, and the ten largest clones take 0.008% to 0.011%. The sample is drawn from a study of shared T cell receptors in the human thymus. The data were also submitted as part of a second study, on human thymus T cells.

The sequenced sample consisted of thymocytes. This sequence joins TRBV27 and TRBJ1-1; D possibly corresponds to TRBD1 (6 bases). The TCR originated in a girl under three years old with a congenital heart defect. CDR3 sequence: CASILRGATNTEAFF. For the CDR3, the DNA is TGTGCCAGCATCCTTCGGGGGGCAACGAACACTGAAGCTTTCTTT.